The source of this TCR beta chain is a study of Graves' ophthalmopathy and Graves' hyperthyroidism. Study-level information: At the time of initial diagnosis and before any treatment, peripheral blood was collected. Study-level findings and limits: In blood, most expanded thyroid clonotypes above 0.001 frequency were also detected. The study's model predicted ophthalmopathy progression at 65% to 71% sensitivity and 72.22% specificity. Discrimination between ophthalmopathy and stable hyperthyroidism by a 13-signature model showed roughly 85% sensitivity and about 81% specificity.

RNA transcripts provided the template for amplifying TCR beta CDR3 regions. Second-round multiplex PCR followed a first-round RT-PCR using HTBI primers. TCRdb independently ran MiXCR on the multiplex PCR reads; one entry per CDR3 protein. Counted here are some 410,000 distinct CDR3 sequences, 21% occurring once; the ten biggest clones make up 2.5% to 3%. As concerns this clonotype: Its antigen is unidentified.

Germline V gene data show CDR1 as SGHTA and CDR2 as FQGNSA. The CDR3 contains 14 residues. The V gene lost 2 bases and the J gene lost 2 bases, with 9 bases spanning the gap. V and J are TRBV7-2 and TRBJ1-1; D unresolved. Sequencing input: peripheral blood. The TCR sequence derives from a young woman with stable Graves' hyperthyroidism. CDR3 DNA: TGTGCCAGCAGCTTAAGGTTCAAAAACACTGAAGCTTTCTTT. It codes for CASSLRFKNTEAFF. Full variable domain (outside the CDR3, taken from reference TRBV7-2 and TRBJ1-1): GAGVSQSPSNKVTEKGKDVELRCDPISGHTALYWYRQSLGQGLEFLIYFQGNSAPDKSGLPSDRFSAERTGGSVSTLTIQRTQQEDSAVYLCASSLRFKNTEAFFGQGTRLTVV.